This T cell receptor (beta chain) stems from a study of blood T cells in healthy people across ages. Combining a sample-barcoded 5' primer with a J-beta primer mix, a second PCR ran for roughly 7 to 11 cycles. Each cDNA molecule was tagged by a template-switch adaptor that had 12 random nucleotides. TCRdb called the 5' RACE reads again in MiXCR, with one record for every CDR3 protein. Of some 640,000 distinct CDR3 sequences detected, about 52% appear once; the ten largest clones hold roughly 31%. Per-sample yields of isolated PBMCs were at least 7 million. The CDR3 consists of 13 residues. The V gene lost 5 bases and the J gene lost 5 bases, with 15 bases spanning the gap. CDR1 SQVTM and CDR2 ANQGSEA come from the germline V gene. This clonotype was observed many times. The antigen remains unidentified. General observations from the study: Total diversity from one million sequenced T cells was likely underestimated.

This clonotype was sampled from a woman aged 55-69 years in good health. Material: blood. V is TRBV29-1 and J is TRBJ2-5; weak D call: TRBD2 (5 bases). CDR3 residues: CSVRRGASETQYF. In nucleotides, the CDR3 is TGCAGCGTTCGCCGGGGAGCATCGGAGACCCAGTACTTC. The full variable domain, its missing parts supplied by reference TRBV29-1 and TRBJ2-5, is SAVISQKPSRDICQRGTSLTIQCQVDSQVTMMFWYRQQPGQSLTLIATANQGSEATYESGFVIDKFPISRPNLTFSTLTVSNMSPEDSSIYLCSVRRGASETQYFGPGTRLLVL.